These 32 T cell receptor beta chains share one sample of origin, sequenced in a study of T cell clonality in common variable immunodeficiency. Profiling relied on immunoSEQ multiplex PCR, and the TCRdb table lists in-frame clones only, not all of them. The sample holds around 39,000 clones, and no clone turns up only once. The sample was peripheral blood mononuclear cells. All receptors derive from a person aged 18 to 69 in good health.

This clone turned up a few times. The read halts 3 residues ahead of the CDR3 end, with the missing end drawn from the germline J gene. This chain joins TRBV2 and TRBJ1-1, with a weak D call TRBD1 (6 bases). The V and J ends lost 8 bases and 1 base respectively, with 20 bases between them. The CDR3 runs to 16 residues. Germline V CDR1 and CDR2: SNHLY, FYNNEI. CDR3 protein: CASRYPGGRENTEAFF. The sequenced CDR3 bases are TGTGCCAGCCGTTATCCGGGGGGCAGGGAGAACACTGAA.

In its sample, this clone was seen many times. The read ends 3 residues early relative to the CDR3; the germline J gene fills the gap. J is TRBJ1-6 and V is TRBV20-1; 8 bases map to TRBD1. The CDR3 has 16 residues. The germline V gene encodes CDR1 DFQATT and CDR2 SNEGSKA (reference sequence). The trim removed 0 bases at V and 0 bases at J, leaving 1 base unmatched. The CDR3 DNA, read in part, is TGCAGTGCTAGAGACGGGACAGGCTCCTATAATTCACCC. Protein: CSARDGTGSYNSP. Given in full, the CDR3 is CSARDGTGSYNSPLHF.

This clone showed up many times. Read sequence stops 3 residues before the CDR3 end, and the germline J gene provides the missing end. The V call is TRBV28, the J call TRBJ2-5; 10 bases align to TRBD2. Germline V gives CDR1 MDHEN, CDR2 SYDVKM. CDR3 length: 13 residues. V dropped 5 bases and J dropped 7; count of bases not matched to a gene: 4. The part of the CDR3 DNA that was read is TGTGCCAGCAGTCTAGCGGGAGCCGGGACC. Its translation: CASSLAGAGT. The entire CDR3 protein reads CASSLAGAGTQYF.

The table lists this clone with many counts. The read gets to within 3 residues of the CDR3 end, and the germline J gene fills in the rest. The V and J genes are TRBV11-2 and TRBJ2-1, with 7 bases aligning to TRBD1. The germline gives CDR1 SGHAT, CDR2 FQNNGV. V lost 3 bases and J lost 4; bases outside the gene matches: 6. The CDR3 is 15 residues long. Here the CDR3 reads CASSFRQGLYNEQFF. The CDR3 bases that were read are TGTGCCAGCAGCTTCAGACAGGGTTTGTACAATGAG.

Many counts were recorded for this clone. This chain's CDR3 is CASRMTGTGELFF. The DNA read from the CDR3 is TGTGCCAGTAGGATGACAGGGACCGGGGAG. The chain employs TRBV19 and TRBJ2-2; 7 bases match TRBD1. The CDR3 goes on 3 residues after the read ends, and that part is filled in from the germline J gene. The junction had 3 bases not matched to a gene; V was cut back by 6 bases and J by 5 bases. The length of the CDR3 is 13 residues. Germline assignment: CDR1 LNHDA and CDR2 SQIVND (reference sequence).

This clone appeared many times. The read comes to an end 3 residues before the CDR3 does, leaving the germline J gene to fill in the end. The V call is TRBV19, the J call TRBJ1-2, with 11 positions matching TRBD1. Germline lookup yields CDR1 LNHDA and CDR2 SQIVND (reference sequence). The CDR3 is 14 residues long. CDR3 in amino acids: CASRRPGQGDGYTF. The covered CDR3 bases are TGTGCCAGTCGAAGACCGGGACAGGGGGACGGC.

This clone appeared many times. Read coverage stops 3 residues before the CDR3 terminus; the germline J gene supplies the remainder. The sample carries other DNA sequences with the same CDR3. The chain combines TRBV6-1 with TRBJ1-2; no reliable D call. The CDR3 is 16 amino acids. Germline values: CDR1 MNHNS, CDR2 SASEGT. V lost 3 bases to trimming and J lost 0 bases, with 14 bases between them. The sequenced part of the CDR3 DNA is TGTGCCAGCAGTGAGGCGCGGAGTCCTTCTAACTATGGC. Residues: CASSEARSPSNYG. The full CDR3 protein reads CASSEARSPSNYGYTF.

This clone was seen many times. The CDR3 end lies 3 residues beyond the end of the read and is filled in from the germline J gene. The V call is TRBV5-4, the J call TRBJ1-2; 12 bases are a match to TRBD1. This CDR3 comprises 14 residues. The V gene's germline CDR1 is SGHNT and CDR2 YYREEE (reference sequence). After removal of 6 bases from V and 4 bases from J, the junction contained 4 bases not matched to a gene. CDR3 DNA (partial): TGTGCCAGCACCGGGACAGGGGGCTTCTATGGC. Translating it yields CASTGTGGFYG. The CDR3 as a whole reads CASTGTGGFYGYTF.

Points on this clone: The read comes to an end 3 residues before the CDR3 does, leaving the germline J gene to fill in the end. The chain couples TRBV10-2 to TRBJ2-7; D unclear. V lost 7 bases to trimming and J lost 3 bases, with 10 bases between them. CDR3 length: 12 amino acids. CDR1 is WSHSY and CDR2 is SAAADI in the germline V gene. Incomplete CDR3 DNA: TGCGCCAGCATTGGTAGTAACTACGAG. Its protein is CASIGSNYE. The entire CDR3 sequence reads CASIGSNYEQYF.

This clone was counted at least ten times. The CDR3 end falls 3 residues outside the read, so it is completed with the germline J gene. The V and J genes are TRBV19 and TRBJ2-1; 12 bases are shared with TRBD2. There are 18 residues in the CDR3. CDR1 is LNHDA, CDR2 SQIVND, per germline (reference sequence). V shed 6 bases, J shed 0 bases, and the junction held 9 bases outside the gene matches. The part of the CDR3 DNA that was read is TGTGCCAGTAGCCCGACTAGCGGGAGACGCCTCTCCTACAATGAG. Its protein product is CASSPTSGRRLSYNE. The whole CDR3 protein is CASSPTSGRRLSYNEQFF.

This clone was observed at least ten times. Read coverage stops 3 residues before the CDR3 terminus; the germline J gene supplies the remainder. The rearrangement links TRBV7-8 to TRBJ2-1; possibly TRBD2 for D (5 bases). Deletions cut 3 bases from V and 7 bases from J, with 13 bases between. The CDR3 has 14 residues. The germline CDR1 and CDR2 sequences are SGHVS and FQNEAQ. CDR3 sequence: CASSFGATGNEQFF. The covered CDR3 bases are TGTGCCAGCAGCTTCGGTGCTACGGGGAATGAG.

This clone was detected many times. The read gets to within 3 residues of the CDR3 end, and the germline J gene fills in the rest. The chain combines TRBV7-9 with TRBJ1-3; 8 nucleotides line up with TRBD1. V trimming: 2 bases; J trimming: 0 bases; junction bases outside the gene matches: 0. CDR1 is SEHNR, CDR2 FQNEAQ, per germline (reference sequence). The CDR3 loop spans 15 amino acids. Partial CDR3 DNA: TGTGCCAGCAGCTTAACAGGGGGCTCTGGAAACACC. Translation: CASSLTGGSGNT. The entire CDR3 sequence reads CASSLTGGSGNTIYF. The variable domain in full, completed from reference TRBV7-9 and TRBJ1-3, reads DTGVSQNPRHKITKRGQNVTFRCDPISEHNRLYWYRQTLGQGPEFLTYFQNEAQLEKSRLLSDRFSAERPKGSFSTLEIQRTEQGDSAMYLCASSLTGGSGNTIYFGEGSWLTVV.

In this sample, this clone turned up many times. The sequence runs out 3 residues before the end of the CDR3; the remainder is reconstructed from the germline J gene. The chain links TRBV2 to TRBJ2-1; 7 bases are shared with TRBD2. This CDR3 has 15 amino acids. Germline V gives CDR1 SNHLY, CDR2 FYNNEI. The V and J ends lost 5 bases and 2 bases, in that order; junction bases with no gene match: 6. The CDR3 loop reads CASSKSGTTYNEQFF. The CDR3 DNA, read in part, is TGTGCCAGCAGTAAAAGCGGGACCACCTACAATGAG.

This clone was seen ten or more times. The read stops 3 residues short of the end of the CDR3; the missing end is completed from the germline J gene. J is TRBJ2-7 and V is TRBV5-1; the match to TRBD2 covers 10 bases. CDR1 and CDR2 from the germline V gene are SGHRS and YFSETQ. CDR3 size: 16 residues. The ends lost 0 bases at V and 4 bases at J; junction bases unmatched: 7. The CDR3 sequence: CASSLGTSGQLYEQYF. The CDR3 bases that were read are TGCGCCAGCAGCTTGGGGACTAGCGGACAACTATACGAG.

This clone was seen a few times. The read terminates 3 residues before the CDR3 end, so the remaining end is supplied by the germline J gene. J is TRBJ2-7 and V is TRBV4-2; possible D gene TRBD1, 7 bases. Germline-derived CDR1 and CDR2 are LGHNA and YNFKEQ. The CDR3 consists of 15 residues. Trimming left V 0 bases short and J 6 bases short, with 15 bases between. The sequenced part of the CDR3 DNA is TGTGCCAGCAGCCAAGATTGGGGGCAGGGGGGCGAG. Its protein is CASSQDWGQGGE. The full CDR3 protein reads CASSQDWGQGGEQYF.

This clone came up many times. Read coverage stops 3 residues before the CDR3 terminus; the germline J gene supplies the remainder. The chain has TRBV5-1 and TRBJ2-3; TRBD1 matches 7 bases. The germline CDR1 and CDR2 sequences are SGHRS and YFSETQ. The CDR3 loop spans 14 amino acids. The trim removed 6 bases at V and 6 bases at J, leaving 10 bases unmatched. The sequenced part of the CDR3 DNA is TGCGCCAGCATCCCCGAACAGGGGTCGGATACG. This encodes CASIPEQGSDT. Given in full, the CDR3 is CASIPEQGSDTQYF.

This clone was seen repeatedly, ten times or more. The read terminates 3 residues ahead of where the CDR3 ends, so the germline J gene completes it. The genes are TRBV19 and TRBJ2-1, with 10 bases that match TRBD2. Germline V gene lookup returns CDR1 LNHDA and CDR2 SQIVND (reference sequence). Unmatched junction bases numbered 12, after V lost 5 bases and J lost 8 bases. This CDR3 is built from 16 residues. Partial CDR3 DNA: TGTGCCAGTAGTCCAAGGACTAGCGGCCCCTTAGATGAG. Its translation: CASSPRTSGPLDE. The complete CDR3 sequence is CASSPRTSGPLDEQFF.

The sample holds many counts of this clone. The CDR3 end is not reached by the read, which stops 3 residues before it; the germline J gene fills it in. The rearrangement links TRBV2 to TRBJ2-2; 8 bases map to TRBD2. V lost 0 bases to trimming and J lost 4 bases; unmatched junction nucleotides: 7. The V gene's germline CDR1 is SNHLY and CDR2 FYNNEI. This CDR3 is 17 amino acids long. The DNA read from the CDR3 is TGTGCCAGCAGTGAAGCGAGTCTAGCGGGCAGCACCGGGGAG. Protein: CASSEASLAGSTGE. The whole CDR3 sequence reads CASSEASLAGSTGELFF.

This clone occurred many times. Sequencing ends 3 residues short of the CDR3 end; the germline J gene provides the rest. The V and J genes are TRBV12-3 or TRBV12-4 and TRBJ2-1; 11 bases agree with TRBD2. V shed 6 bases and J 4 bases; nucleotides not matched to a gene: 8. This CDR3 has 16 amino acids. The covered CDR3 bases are TGTGCCAGCAGGAAACGGACTAGCGGGTATTACAATGAG. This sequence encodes CASRKRTSGYYNE. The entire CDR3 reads CASRKRTSGYYNEQFF.

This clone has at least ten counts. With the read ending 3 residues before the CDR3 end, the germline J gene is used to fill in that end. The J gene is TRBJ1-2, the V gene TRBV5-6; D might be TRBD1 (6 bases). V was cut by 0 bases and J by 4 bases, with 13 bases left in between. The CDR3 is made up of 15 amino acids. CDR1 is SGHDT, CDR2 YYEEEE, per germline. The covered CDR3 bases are TGTGCCAGCAGCTTGGGGCAGGGGAATCCCTATGGC. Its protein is CASSLGQGNPYG. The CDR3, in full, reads CASSLGQGNPYGYTF.

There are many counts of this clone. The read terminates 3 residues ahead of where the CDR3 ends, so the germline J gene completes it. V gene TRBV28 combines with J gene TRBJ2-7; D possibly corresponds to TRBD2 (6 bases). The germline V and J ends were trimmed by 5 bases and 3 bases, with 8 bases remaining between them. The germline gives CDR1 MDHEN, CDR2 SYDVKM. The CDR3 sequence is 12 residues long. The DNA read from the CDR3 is TGTGCCAGCAGTCCGGACTACTACGAG. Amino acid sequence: CASSPDYYE. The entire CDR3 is CASSPDYYEQYF.

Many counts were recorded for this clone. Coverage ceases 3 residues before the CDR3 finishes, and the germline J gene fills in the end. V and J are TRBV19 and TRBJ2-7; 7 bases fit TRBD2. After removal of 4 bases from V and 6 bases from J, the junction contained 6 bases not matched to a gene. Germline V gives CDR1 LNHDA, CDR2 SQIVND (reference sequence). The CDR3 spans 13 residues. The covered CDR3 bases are TGTGCCAGTAGTAGTGGGACTAATGGCGAG. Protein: CASSSGTNGE. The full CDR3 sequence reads CASSSGTNGEQYF.

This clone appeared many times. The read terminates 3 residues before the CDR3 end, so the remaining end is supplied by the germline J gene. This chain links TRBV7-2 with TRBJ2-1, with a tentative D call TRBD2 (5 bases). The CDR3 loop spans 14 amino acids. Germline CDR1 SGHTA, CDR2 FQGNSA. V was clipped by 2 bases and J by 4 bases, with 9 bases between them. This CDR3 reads CASSLSTGYNEQFF. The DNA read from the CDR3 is TGTGCCAGCAGCTTAAGCACGGGGTACAATGAG.

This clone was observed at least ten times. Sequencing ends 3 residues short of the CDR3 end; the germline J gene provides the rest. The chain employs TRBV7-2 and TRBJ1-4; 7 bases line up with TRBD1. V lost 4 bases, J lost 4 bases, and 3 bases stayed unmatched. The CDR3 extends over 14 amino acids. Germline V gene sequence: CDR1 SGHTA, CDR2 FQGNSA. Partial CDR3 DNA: TGTGCCAGCAGCTCTCAGGGGGTTAATGAAAAA. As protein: CASSSQGVNEK. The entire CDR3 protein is CASSSQGVNEKLFF.

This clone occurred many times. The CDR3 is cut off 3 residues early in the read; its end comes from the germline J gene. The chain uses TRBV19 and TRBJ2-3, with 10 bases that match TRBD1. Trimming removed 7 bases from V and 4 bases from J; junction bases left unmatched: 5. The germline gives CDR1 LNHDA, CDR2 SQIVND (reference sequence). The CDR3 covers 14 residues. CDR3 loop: CASTRTGGPDTQYF. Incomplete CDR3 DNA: TGTGCCAGTACCAGGACAGGGGGACCAGATACG.

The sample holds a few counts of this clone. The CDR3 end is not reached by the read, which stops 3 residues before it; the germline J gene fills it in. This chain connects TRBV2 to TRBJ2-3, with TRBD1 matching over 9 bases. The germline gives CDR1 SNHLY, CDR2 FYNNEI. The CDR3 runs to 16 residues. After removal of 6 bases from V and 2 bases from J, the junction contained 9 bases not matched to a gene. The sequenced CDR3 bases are TGTGCCAGCAGGGCCGGGACAGGGATCGACACAGATACG. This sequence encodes CASRAGTGIDTDT. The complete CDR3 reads CASRAGTGIDTDTQYF.

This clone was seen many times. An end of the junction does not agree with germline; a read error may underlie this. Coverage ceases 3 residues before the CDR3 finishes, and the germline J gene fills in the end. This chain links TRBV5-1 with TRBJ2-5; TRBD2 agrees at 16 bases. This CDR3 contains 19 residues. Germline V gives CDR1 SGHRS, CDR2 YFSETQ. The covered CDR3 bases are TGCGCTAGCAGCTTGATGGGGACTAGCGGGAGGGGTCTGGGAGAGACC. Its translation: CASSLMGTSGRGLGET. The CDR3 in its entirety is CASSLMGTSGRGLGETQYF. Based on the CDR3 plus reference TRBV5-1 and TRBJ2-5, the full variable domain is KAGVTQTPRYLIKTRGQQVTLSCSPISGHRSVSWYQQTPGQGLQFLFEYFSETQRNKGNFPGRFSGRQFSNSRSEMNVSTLELGDSALYLCASSLMGTSGRGLGETQYFGPGTRLLVL.

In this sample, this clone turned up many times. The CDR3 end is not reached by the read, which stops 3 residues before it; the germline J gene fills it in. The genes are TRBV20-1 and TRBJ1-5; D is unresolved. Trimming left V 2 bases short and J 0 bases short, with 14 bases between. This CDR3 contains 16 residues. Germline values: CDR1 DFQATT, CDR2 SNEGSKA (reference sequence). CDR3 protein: CSARPRGDYSNQPQHF. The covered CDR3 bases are TGCAGTGCTAGACCTCGGGGAGACTATAGCAATCAGCCC.

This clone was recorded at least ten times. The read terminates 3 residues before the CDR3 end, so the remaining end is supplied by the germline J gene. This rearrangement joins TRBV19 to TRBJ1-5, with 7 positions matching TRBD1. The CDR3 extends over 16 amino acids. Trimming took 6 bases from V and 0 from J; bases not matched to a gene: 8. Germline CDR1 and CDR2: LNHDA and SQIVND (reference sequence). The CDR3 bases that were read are TGTGCCAGTAGGTCAGGAGGGGGCGATAGCAATCAGCCC. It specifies CASRSGGGDSNQP. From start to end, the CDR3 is CASRSGGGDSNQPQHF.

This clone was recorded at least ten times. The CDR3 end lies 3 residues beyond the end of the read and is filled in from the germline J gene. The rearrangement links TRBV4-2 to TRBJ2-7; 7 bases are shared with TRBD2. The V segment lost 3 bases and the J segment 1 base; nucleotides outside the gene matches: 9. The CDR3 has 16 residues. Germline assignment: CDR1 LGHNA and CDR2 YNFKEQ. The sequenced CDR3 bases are TGTGCCAGCAGCCATGTGGGGGGGACGGGTTCCTACGAG. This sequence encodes CASSHVGGTGSYE. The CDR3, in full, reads CASSHVGGTGSYEQYF.

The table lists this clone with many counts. CDR3 residues: CSATSGDYTPTDTQYF. The CDR3 DNA, read in part, is TGCAGTGCAACGAGCGGGGACTACACACCCACAGATACG. The chain recombines TRBV20-1 with TRBJ2-3, with 7 bases lining up with TRBD2. Read sequence stops 3 residues before the CDR3 end, and the germline J gene provides the missing end. In germline, CDR1 is DFQATT, CDR2 SNEGSKA (reference sequence). After removal of 6 bases from V and 2 bases from J, the junction contained 14 bases not matched to a gene. This CDR3 is built from 16 residues.

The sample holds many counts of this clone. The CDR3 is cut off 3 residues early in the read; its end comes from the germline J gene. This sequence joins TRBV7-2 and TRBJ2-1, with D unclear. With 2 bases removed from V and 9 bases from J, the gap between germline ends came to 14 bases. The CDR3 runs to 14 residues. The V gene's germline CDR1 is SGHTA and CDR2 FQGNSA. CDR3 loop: CASSLSYRATEQFF. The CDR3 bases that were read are TGTGCCAGCAGCTTATCCTACCGAGCGACTGAG.